This T cell receptor (beta chain) was documented in a study of shared clonotypes between healthy human individuals. V was shortened by 5 bases and J by 0 bases, with 10 bases between the two germline ends. Germline values: CDR1 MNHEY, CDR2 SVGAGI. There are 15 residues in the CDR3. Method: immunoSEQ multiplex PCR; TCRdb's copy keeps in-frame clones and lacks some. The sample lists 2 million to 3 million clones; over 85% were seen once. Sequencing input: naive CD4+ T cells from PBMCs. Indicated subset: CD45RA+ positively selected. This TCR was recovered from a man younger than 35 in good health. Some clones in this sample may be carry-over from other donors' samples. The chain employs TRBV6-5 and TRBJ1-4; tentative D call: TRBD1 (6 bases). The CDR3 protein is CASSPPGATNEKLFF. CDR3 in DNA: TGTGCCAGCAGTCCCCCAGGGGCAACTAATGAAAAACTGTTTTTT.